This TCR beta chain originates from a study of blood T cell repertoires in COVID-19 (TCRdb year 2020). Describing the broader study: Samples from collaborators originated in the United States, Italy and Spain and spanned both the acute and convalescent phases of COVID-19. Samples came from the ongoing ImmuneRACE study (first 160 participants) plus 1,254 subjects from 6 global collaborators. Subjects who had been exposed to COVID-19, were actively infected with it, or had recovered from it provided the deeply sampled blood TCRbeta repertoires that made up the dataset. The material from the prospective study consisted of cDNA or gDNA derived from T cells, B-cell-depleted T cells, or PBMCs. Nearly every sample came with metadata listing a de-identified subject ID, COVID-19 status, age in years and sex. Where HLA class I and class II types were available, the types were taken from metadata supplied by the sample provider, not from assay-based typing. The repertoires were released in a freely available public database intended as a resource for research on the immune response to SARS-CoV-2. General study outcomes and caveats: Clinical and demographic metadata were provided uncurated, with the amount varying by source and participant.

The germline V gene (reference sequence) supplies CDR1 DFQATT and CDR2 SNEGSKA. V was cut back by 6 bases and J by 5 bases, leaving a gap of 7 bases between them. Its CDR3 holds 11 amino acids, cysteine through phenylalanine. This entry keeps only the CDR3 DNA: 33 bases, framed from base 1. TCRbeta CDR3 regions were amplified from genomic DNA using the immunoSEQ Assay, a bias-controlled multiplex PCR. In the source study's methods: The number of nucleated cells in each sample was estimated by amplification of reference gene primers within the assay. To quantify the absolute abundance of each unique TCRbeta CDR3 rearrangement, sequence reads were collapsed and filtered. For each sample, productive Simpson clonality was calculated as the square root of Simpson's diversity index across productive rearrangements. TCRdb mirrors the immuneACCESS table, restricted to in-frame sequences. Some clones are absent from its copies; in checked studies, under half trace to an unresolved V gene, and the reason for the others is unknown. V, J and clone size are taken as reported in that table, and D and trimming were inferred from the DNA itself. In this sample the table shows 150,000 to 200,000 clones, about 91% of which occur a single time. The biggest ten clones account for around 0.77% of the sample.

Participants in the prospective study were aged about 18 to 95 years, lived in over 20 United States geographic areas, and enrolled through a virtual design. In the prospective study, cohorts were assigned on the basis of participant-reported clinical history obtained from a screening survey and a study questionnaire. Recovered participants in ImmuneRACE Cohort 3 were defined as having two consecutive negative NP/OP PCR tests, clearance from a healthcare professional, or resolution of symptoms. Mobile phlebotomists in the prospective study collected whole blood, serum and a nasopharyngeal or oropharyngeal swab from every participant. Participants in the prospective study had the option to provide additional blood draws and questionnaires over a roughly 2-month period. Before DNA extraction, blood samples from the prospective study were shipped at room temperature or frozen. In the case of this clone: Its recognized antigen is unknown. Base quality data are lacking; no much larger clone is found one base away.

The rearrangement combines TRBV20-1 with TRBJ2-2, with TRBD1 tentatively as D gene (5 bases match). The source material was PBMCs or T cells enriched from blood (not recorded which). This sequence was found in a woman between 18 and 30 years old who had recovered from COVID-19. In nucleotides, the sequence is TGCAGTGCCAGGGATACCGGGGAGCTGTTTTTT. The encoded protein is CSARDTGELFF.